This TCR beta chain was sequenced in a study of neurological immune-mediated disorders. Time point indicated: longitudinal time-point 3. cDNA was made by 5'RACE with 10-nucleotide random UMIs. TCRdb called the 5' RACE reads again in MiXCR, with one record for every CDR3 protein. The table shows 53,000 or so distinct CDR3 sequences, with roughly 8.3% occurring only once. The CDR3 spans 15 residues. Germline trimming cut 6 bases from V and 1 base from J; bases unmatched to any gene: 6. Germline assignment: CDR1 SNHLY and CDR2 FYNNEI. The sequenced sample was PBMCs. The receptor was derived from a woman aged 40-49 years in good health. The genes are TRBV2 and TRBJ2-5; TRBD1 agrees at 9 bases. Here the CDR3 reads CASRWTGVFQETQYF. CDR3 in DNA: TGTGCCAGCAGGTGGACAGGGGTGTTCCAAGAGACCCAGTACTTC.